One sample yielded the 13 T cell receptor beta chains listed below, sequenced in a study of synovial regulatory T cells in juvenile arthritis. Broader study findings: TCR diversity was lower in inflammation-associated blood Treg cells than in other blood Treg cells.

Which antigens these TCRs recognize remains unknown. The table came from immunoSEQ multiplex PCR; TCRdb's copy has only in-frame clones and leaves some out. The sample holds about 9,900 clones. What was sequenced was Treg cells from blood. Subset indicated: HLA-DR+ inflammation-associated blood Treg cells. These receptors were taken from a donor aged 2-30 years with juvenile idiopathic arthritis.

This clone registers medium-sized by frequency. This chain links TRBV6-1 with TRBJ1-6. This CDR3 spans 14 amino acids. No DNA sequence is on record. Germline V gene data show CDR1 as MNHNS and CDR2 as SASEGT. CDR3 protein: CASSAGPYNSPLHF.

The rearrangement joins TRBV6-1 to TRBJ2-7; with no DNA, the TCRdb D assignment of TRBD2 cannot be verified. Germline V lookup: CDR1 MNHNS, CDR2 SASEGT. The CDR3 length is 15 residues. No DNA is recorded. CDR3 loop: CASSEAWQAGYEQYF.

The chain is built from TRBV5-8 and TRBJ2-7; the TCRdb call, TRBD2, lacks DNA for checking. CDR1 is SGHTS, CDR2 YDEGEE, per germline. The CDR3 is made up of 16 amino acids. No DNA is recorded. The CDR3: CASSLGSASGLYEQYF.

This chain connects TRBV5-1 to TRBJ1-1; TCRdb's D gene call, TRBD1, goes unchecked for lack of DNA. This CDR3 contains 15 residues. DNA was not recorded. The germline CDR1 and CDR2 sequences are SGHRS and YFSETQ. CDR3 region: CASSLQADMNTEAFF.

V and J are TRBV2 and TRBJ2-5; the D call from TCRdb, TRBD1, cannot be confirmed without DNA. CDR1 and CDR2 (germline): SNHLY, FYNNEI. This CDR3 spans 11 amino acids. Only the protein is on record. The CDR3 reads CASRQEETQYF.

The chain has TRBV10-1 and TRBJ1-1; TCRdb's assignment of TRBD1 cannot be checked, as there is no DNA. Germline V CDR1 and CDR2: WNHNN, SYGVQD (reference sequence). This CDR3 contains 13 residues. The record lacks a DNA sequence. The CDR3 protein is CASSAGKNTEAFF.

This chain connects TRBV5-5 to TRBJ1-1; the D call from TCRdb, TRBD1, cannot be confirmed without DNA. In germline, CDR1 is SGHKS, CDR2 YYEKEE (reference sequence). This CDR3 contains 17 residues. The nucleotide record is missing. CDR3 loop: CASSLVGPGTVNTEAFF.

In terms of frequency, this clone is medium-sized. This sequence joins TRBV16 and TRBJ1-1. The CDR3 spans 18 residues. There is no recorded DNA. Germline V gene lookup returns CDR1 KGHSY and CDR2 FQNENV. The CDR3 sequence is CASSQGLGGMGKNTEAFF.

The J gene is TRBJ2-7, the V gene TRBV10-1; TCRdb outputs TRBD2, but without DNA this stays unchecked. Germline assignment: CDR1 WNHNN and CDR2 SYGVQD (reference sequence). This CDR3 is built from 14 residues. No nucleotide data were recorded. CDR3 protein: CASSDSPGSYEQYF.

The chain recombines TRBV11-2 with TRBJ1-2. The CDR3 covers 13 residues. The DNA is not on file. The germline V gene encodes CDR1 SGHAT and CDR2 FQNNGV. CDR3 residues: CASSRDRYYGYTF.

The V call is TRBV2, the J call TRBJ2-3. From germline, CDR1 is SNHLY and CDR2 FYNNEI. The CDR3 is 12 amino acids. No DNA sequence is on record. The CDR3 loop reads CASGMRGDTQYF.

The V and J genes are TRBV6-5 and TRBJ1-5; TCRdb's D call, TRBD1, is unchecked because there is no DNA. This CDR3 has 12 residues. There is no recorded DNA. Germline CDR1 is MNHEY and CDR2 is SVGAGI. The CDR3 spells CASRTGIQPQHF.

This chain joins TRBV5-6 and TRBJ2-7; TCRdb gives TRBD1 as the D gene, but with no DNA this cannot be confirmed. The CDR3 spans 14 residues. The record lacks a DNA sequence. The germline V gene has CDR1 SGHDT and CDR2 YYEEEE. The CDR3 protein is CASSFGQVSGEQYF.